This note documents a single TCR beta chain sequence. In this sample, this clonotype turned up many times. Its antigen remains undetermined. One end of the junction varies from germline; a read error may be responsible. The CDR3 runs 14 residues from the cysteine to the phenylalanine. Only the CDR3 DNA stays, 42 bases, in frame from base 1. CDR1 SGHTA and CDR2 FQGNSA are derived from the germline V gene. In the ophthalmopathy patients, disease was moderately to severely active, with a Clinical Activity Score of 3 or more, a NOSPECS grade of 4 or more, and a duration of less than 3 months. Exclusion was applied to patients with uncontrolled infections, other autoimmune diseases, pregnancy or lactation. Clinical symptoms, serum thyroxine and TRAb, thyroid ultrasound, and orbital computed tomography formed the basis for the diagnoses. PBMCs were separated from around 9.1 ml of fresh peripheral blood using Ficoll-Paque density gradient centrifugation. Trizol reagent was used to extract total RNA, and RNA quality was then checked on an Agilent 2100 Bioanalyzer.

The data stem from a study of T cells in Graves' hyperthyroidism and ophthalmopathy (dated by TCRdb to about 2019). Looking at the study overall: Peripheral blood samples were taken at the time of initial diagnosis, prior to any treatment. To identify TCR V-J signatures that set the groups apart, the researchers used a discovery cohort of 100 patients, made up of 40 to 45 with Graves' ophthalmopathy and 57 with stable Graves' hyperthyroidism. For training and testing, the approximately 97 patients in the discovery cohort were randomly divided in a 7:3 ratio. The study also compared thyroid tissue and blood T-cell repertoires from a handful of Graves' hyperthyroidism patients. Following sampling, methimazole starting at 30 mg daily was given to hyperthyroidism patients, and high-dose intravenous methylprednisolone was given to ophthalmopathy patients. According to the paper, TCR Vbeta CDR3 sequencing was carried out on about 140 peripheral blood samples, which came from about 45 ophthalmopathy, some 73 hyperthyroidism and some 17 progressor patients. Prospective prediction of ophthalmopathy was tested in an independent validation cohort consisting of about 20 hyperthyroidism patients and 15 or so patients who later progressed to ophthalmopathy.

Amplification of TCR beta CDR3 regions was carried out from RNA transcripts. The TCR CDR3 was subjected to a first round of RT-PCR using the HTBI primer set and the Qiagen OneStep RT-PCR kit. A second multiplex PCR round built the libraries, followed by size selection and purification. The libraries were sequenced on an Illumina HiSeq2000 using paired-end 100 bp reads. The authors' analysis ran thus. SOAPnuke was used to process the raw data, throwing out any read that contained adapters or uncalled bases, had a mean Phred below 15, or lacked an exact constant-primer or identifier match. COPE v1.2.5 was used to merge high-quality paired reads, and clonotypes were defined as unique nucleotide sequences. Clonotypes were aligned to IMGT TRBV, TRBD and TRBJ reference segments using MiTCR v1.1. The analysis included only V-J combinations with a frequency above 0.0001, which together covered more than 99% of the repertoires. A TCS score was defined as the ratio of F50 (clonal expansion) to E x V (chaos), with BLOSUM62-based TCRdist applied between CDR3 peptides within each V-J. Welch's t-statistics and random forest reduced 500 to 650 V-J features to about 13, which were used in a naive Bayes classifier (R e1071). The public reads were run again by TCRdb, first through fastp at Q25 and then through MiXCR, and only productive beta chains were kept. Every CDR3 protein is listed once, alongside the most common genes and DNA of its rows. Clone size and V and J calls follow TCRdb, not the original study. The sample yields 490,000 or so distinct CDR3 sequences; about 16% were counted once. Less than 30% of the sample is taken by the ten largest.

Beyond this particular receptor, the publication reports: Most expanded thyroid clonotypes (frequency above 0.001) were also detected in blood, a finding suggesting that blood repertoires may reflect thyroid immune responses. Sample size was not statistically predetermined, and investigators were not blinded to group allocation. In cross-validation, a model built on a 13 V-J signature told ophthalmopathy apart from stable hyperthyroidism with approximately 90% sensitivity and around 83% specificity, and in testing the same model reached 80%/75%. In validation, progression to ophthalmopathy was predicted by the model with more than 65% sensitivity and roughly 72% specificity, a median of 6.5 months before onset.

This receptor was obtained from a woman aged 30 to 39 with Graves' ophthalmopathy. The chain links TRBV7-2 with TRBJ1-4; 6 matching bases give a weak D call of TRBD1. Sequenced input: blood. This receptor has the CDR3 CASSLRQADDKLFF. The DNA sequence follows: TGTGCCAGCAGCCTACGACAGGCGGATGACAAACTGTTTTTT.